The 2 T cell receptor beta chains below come from one sample, sequenced in a study of shared clonotypes between healthy human individuals. Positive CCR7 selection of CD45RO-negative cells yielded the naive CD8 cells, and terminally differentiated effector memory CD45RA+ cells were excluded. The table came from immunoSEQ multiplex PCR; TCRdb's copy has only in-frame clones and leaves some out. The sample holds approximately 590,000 clones, nearly 97% seen once. The sample was naive CD8+ T cells sorted from blood. All receptors come from a woman aged 25 to 39 in good health.

J is TRBJ2-7 and V is TRBV6-1, with D possibly being TRBD1 (5 bases). The CDR3 runs to 11 residues. Germline-derived CDR1 and CDR2 are MNHNS and SASEGT. V lost 4 bases and J lost 9, with 10 bases in between. CDR3 sequence (DNA): TGTGCCAGCAGTGCTGACAGTCGGCAGTACTTC. Translated, it gives CASSADSRQYF.

The J gene is TRBJ2-1, the V gene TRBV9, with 9 positions matching TRBD2. V shed 1 base and J 4 bases; nucleotides not matched to a gene: 9. CDR3 size: 17 residues. Germline CDR1 SGDLS, CDR2 YYNGEE. As DNA, the CDR3 is TGTGCCAGCAGCGTAACTTTTGCGGGAGGGTTTTACAATGAGCAGTTCTTC. Its translation: CASSVTFAGGFYNEQFF.